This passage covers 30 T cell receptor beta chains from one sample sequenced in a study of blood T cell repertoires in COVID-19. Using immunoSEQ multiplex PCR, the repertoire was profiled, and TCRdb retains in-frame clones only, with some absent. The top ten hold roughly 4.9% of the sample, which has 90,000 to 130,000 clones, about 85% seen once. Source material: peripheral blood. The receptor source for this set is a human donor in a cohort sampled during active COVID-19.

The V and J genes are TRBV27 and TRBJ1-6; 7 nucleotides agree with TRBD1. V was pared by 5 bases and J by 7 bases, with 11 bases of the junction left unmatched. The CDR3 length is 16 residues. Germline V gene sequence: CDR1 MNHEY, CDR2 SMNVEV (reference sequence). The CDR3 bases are TGTGCCAGCAGTCCCCCGAGGACAGGCTTAAATTCACCCCTCCACTTT. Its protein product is CASSPPRTGLNSPLHF.

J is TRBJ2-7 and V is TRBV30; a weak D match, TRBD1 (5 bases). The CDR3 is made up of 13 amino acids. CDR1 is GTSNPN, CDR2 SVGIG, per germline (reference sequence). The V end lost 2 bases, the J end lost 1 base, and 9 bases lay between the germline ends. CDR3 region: CAWSSGWSYEQYF. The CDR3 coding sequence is TGTGCCTGGAGTTCAGGGTGGTCCTACGAGCAGTACTTC.

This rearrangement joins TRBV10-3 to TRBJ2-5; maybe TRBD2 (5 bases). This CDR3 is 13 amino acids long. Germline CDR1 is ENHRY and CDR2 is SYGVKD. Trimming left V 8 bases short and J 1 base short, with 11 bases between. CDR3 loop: CAIYKEGQETQYF. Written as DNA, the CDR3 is TGTGCCATCTATAAAGAGGGCCAAGAGACCCAGTACTTC.

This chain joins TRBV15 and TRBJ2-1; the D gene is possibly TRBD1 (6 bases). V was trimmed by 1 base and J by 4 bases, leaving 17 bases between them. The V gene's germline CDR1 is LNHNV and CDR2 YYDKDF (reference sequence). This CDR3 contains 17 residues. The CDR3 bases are TGTGCCACCAGCAGAGTAGGACTCCGGGACACTTACAATGAGCAGTTCTTC. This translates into CATSRVGLRDTYNEQFF.

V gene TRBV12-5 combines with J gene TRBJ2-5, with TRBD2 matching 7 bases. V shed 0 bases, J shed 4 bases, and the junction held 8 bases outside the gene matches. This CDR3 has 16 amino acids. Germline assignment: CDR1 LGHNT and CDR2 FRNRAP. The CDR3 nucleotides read TGTGCTAGTGGTTTGGTAGGCGGGGGAAGTGGAGAGACCCAGTACTTC. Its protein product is CASGLVGGGSGETQYF. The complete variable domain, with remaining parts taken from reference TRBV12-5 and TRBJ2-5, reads DARVTQTPRHKVTEMGQEVTMRCQPILGHNTVFWYRQTMMQGLELLAYFRNRAPLDDSGMPKDRFSAEMPDATLATLKIQPSEPRDSAVYFCASGLVGGGSGETQYFGPGTRLLVL.

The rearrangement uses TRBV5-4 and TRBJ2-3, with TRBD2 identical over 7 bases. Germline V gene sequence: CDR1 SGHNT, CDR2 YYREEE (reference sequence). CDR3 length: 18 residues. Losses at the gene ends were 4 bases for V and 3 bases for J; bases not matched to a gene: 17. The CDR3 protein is CASSPGGQPSYLTDTQYF. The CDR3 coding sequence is TGTGCCAGCAGCCCGGGGGGTCAGCCCTCGTACTTAACAGATACGCAGTATTTT.

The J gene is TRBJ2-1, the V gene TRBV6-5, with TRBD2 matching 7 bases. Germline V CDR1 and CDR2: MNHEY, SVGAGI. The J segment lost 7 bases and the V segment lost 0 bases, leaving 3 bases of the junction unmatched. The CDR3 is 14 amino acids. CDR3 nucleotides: TGTGCCAGCAGTTACTCGGGGGGGACGAATGAGCAGTTCTTC. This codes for CASSYSGGTNEQFF.

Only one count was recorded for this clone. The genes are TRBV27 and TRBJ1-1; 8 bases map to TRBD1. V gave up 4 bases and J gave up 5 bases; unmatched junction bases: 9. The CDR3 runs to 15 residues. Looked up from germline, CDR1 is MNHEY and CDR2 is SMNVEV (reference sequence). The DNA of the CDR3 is TGTGCCAGCAGTTCCCGGGACAGGAGGTGGACTGAAGCTTTCTTT. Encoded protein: CASSSRDRRWTEAFF.

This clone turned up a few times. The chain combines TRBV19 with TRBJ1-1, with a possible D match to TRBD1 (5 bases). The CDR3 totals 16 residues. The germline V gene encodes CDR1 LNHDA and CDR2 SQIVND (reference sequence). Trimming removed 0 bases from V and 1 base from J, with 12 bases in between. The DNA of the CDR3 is TGTGCCAGTAGTATAGAAGGAGTTGGGGCGAACACTGAAGCTTTCTTT. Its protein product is CASSIEGVGANTEAFF.

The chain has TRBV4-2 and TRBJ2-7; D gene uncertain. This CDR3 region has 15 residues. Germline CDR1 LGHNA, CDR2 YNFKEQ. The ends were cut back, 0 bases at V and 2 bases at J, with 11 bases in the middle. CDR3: CASSQDLTTAYEQYF. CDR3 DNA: TGTGCCAGCAGCCAAGATCTTACGACTGCCTACGAGCAGTACTTC.

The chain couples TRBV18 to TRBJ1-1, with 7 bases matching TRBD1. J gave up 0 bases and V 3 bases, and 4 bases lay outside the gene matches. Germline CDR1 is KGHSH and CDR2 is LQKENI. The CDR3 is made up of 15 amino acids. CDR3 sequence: CASSPYRGLNTEAFF. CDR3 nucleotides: TGTGCCAGCTCACCCTACAGGGGCCTGAACACTGAAGCTTTCTTT. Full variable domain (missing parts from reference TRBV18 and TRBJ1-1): NAGVMQNPRHLVRRRGQEARLRCSPMKGHSHVYWYRQLPEEGLKFMVYLQKENIIDESGMPKERFSAEFPKEGPSILRIQQVVRGDSAAYFCASSPYRGLNTEAFFGQGTRLTVV.

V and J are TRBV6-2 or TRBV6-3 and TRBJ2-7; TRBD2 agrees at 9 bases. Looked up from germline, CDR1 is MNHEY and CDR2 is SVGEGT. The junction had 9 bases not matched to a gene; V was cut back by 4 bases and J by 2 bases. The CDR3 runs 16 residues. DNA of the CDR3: TGTGCCAGCAGTTCGAGGATAGCGGGAGAGCCCTACGAGCAGTACTTC. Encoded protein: CASSSRIAGEPYEQYF.

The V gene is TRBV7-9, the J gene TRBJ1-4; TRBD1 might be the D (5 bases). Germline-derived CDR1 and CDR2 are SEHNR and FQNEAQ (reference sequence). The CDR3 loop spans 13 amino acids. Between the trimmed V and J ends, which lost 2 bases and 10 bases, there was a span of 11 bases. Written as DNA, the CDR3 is TGTGCCAGCAGCTTAATCTCGGGGGGAAAACTGTTTTTT. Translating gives CASSLISGGKLFF.

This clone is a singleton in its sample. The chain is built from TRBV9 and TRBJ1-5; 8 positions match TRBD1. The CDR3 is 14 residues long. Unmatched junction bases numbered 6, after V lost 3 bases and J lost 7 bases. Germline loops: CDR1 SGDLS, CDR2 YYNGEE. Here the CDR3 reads CASSASDRGQPQHF. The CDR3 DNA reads TGTGCCAGCAGCGCTTCAGACAGGGGCCAGCCCCAGCATTTT.

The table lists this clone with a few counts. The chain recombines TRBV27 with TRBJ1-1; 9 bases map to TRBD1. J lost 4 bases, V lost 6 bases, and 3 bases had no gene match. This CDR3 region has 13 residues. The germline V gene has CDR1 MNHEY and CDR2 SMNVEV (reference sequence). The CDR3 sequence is CASRDRGSTEAFF. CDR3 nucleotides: TGTGCCAGCAGGGACAGGGGATCCACTGAAGCTTTCTTT.

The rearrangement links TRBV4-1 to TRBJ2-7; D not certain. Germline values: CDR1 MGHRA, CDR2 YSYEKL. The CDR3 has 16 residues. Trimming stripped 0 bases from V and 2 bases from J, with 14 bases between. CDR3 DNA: TGCGCCAGCAGCCAAGATGAGGCATGGGTTACCTACGAGCAGTACTTC. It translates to CASSQDEAWVTYEQYF.

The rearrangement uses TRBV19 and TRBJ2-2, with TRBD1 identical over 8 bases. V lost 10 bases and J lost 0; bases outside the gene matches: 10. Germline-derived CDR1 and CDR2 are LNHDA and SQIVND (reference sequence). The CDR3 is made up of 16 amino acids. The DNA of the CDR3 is TGTGCCACCCGGCGAGGACAGGGCGCGAACACCGGGGAGCTGTTTTTT. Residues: CATRRGQGANTGELFF.

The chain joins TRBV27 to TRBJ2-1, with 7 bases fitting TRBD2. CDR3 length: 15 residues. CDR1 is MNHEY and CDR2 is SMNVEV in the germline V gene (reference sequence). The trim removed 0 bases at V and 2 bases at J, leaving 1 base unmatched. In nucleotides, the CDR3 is TGTGCCAGCAGTTTATCAGCGGGGCCCTACAATGAGCAGTTCTTC. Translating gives CASSLSAGPYNEQFF.

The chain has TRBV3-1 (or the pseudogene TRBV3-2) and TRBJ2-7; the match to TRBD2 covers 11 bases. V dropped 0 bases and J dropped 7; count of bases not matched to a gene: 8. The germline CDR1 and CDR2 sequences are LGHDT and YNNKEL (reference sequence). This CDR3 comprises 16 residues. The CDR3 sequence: CASSQDGTSGRREQYF. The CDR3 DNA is TGTGCCAGCAGCCAAGACGGGACTAGCGGAAGAAGAGAGCAGTACTTC.

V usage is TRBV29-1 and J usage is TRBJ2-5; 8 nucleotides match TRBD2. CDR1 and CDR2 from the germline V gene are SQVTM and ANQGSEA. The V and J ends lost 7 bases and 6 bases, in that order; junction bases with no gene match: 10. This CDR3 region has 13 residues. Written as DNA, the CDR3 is TGCAGCGGAATAGCGGGATTCATAAAGACCCAGTACTTC. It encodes CSGIAGFIKTQYF.

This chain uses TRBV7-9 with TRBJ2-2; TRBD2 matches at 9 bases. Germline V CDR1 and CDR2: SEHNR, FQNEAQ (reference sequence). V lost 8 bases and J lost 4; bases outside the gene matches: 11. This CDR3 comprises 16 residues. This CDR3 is CASEAGGPGGTGELFF. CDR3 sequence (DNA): TGTGCCAGCGAGGCGGGAGGGCCTGGTGGCACCGGGGAGCTGTTTTTT.

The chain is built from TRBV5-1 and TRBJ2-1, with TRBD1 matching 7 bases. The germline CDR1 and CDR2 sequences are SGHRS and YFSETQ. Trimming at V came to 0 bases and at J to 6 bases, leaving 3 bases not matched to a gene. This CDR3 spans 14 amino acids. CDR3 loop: CASSLEQGFNEQFF. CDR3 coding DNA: TGCGCCAGCAGCTTGGAACAGGGGTTCAATGAGCAGTTCTTC.

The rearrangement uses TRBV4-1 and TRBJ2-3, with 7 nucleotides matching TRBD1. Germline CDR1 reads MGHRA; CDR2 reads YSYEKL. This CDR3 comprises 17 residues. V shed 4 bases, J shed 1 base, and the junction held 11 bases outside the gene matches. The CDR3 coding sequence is TGCGCCAGCAGCCCAGGCAAGGGGGCTTTGCGCACAGATACGCAGTATTTT. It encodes CASSPGKGALRTDTQYF.

CDR3 coding DNA: TGCAGTGCTAGTTCACTTGGGGCGGAGAAGCCCCAGCATTTT. Its translation is CSASSLGAEKPQHF. V and J are TRBV20-1 and TRBJ1-5, with D possibly TRBD1 on 5 matching bases. This CDR3 spans 14 amino acids. V was shortened by 3 bases and J by 8 bases, with 17 bases between the two germline ends. Germline V gives CDR1 DFQATT, CDR2 SNEGSKA (reference sequence).

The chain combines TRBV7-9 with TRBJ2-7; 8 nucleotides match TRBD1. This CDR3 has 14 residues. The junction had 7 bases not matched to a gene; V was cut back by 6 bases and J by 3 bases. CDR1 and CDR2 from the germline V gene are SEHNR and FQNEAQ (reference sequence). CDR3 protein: CASSMDRVGYEQYF. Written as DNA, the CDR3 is TGTGCCAGCAGTATGGACAGGGTAGGCTACGAGCAGTACTTC.

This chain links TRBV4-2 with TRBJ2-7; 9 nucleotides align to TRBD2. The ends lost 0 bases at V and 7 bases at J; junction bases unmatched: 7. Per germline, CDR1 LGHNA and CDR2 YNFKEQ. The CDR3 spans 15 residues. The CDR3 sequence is CASSQDPSGGREQYF. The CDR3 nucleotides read TGTGCCAGCAGCCAAGATCCCAGCGGGGGGCGGGAGCAGTACTTC.

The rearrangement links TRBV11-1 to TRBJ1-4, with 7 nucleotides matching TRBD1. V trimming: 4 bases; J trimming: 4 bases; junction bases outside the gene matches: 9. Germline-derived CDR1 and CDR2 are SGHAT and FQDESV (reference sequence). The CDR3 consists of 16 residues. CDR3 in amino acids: CASSWGTADFNEKLFF. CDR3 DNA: TGTGCCAGCAGCTGGGGGACAGCGGATTTTAATGAAAAACTGTTTTTT.

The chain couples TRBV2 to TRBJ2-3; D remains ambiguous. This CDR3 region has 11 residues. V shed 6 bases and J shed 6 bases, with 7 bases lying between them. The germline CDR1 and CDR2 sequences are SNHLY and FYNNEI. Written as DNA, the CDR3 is TGTGCCAGCAGAAGACTGGATACGCAGTATTTT. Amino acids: CASRRLDTQYF.

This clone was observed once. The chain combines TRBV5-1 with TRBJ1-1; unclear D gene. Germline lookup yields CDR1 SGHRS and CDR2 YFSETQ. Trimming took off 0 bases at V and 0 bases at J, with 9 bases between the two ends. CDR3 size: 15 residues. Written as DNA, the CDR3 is TGCGCCAGCAGCTTGGATCCGGGAGTGAACACTGAAGCTTTCTTT. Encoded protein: CASSLDPGVNTEAFF. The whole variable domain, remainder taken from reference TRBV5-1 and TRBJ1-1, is KAGVTQTPRYLIKTRGQQVTLSCSPISGHRSVSWYQQTPGQGLQFLFEYFSETQRNKGNFPGRFSGRQFSNSRSEMNVSTLELGDSALYLCASSLDPGVNTEAFFGQGTRLTVV.

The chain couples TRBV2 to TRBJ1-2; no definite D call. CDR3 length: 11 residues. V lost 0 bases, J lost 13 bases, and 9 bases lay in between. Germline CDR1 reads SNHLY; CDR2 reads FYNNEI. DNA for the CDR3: TGTGCCAGCAGTGAAGCTGCGGCCGTCACCTTC. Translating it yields CASSEAAAVTF.